The present T cell receptor beta chain was sequenced within a study of blood T cell repertoires in COVID-19. At the level of the study: Sources were T cells, B-cell-depleted T cells, or PBMCs; the material itself was cDNA or gDNA.

The length of the CDR3 is 13 residues. Germline V gives CDR1 MDHEN, CDR2 SYDVKM. Trimming removed 6 bases at V and 3 bases at J, with 11 bases between. Patients at the Seattle site were enrolled during active infection and followed longitudinally. Here immunoSEQ multiplex PCR was the method, and the copy in TCRdb shows in-frame clones only, minus some. This sample has under 110,000 clones, with roughly four fifths found just once. This clone was counted only a few times. The V and J genes are TRBV28 and TRBJ1-2; a possible D gene is TRBD1 (5 bases). The sample taken for sequencing was peripheral blood. This TCR derives from a man older than 75 with COVID-19, enrolled during active disease. CDR3 sequence: CASSSGGDYGYTF. CDR3 bases: TGTGCCAGCAGCTCCGGAGGGGACTATGGCTACACCTTC.